The clone carrying this T cell receptor beta chain was detected many times. Its antigen is unidentified. Molecular barcoded adaptors covering alpha/delta and beta/gamma chains were used on about 0.4 ug RNA. TCRdb fed the reads into MiXCR, producing one record per CDR3 protein. The sample comprises about 130,000 distinct CDR3 sequences, 13% of which are singletons, and 9.5% to 11% rests with the top ten. Sampling of bone marrow took place during active disease in every patient. The CDR3 sequence is 15 residues long. The V segment lost 5 bases and the J segment 10 bases; nucleotides outside the gene matches: 10. The data are from a study of read filtering for tumor transcriptome and immune sequencing. As for the study in general: Transcriptome libraries were built from DNase-treated RNA.

The study's findings and limits: The CD138-negative fraction was mixed bone marrow immune cells, not pure T cells. Compared with RNA-seq, IR-seq gave much higher clonotype depth and reliability.

The sequence was collected from a donor over 35 with multiple myeloma. The rearrangement links TRBV12-3 or TRBV12-4 to TRBJ2-1, with TRBD2 identical over 11 bases. The sequenced sample consisted of a population of CD138-negative cells sorted from bone marrow. The CDR3: CASSTRMTSGVEQFF. The CDR3 region has the DNA TGTGCCAGCAGTACCCGAATGACTAGCGGGGTGGAGCAGTTCTTC.